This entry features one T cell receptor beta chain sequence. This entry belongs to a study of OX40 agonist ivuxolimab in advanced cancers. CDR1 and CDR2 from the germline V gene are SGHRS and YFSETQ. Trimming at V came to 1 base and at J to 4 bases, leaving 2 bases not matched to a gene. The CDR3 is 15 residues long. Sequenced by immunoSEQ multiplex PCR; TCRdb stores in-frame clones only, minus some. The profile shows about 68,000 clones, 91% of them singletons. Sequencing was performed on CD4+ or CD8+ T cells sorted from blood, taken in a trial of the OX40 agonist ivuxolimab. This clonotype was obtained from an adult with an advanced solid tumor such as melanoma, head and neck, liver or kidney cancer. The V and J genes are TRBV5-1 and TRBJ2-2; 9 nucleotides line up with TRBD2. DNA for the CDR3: TGCGCCAGCAGCTTGCGACTAGCGGCCACCGGGGAGCTGTTTTTT. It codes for CASSLRLAATGELFF.